This note documents a single T cell receptor (beta chain) sequence. The entry originates in a study of control samples from healthy donors and cancer patients. This CDR3 spans 13 amino acids. V lost 1 base to trimming and J lost 4 bases, with 9 bases between them. Germline V gene data show CDR1 as SGHDT and CDR2 as YYEEEE. Assay: immunoSEQ multiplex PCR; the TCRdb copy retains only in-frame clones and omits some. Among around 140,000 clones listed, about 90% were seen once. The gene calls are TRBV5-6 and TRBJ2-7; possibly TRBD2 for D (6 bases). The sequence derives from a woman in her forties or fifties in good health. The sample was blood. This CDR3 reads CASSLKGRYEQYF. The CDR3 region has the DNA TGTGCCAGCAGCTTGAAAGGGAGGTACGAGCAGTACTTC.